This T cell receptor (beta chain) came from a study of shared clonotypes between healthy human individuals. Deep-level settings were used for running the assay. Profiled with immunoSEQ multiplex PCR; TCRdb holds only in-frame clones, not every one. The sample carries some 2,500,000 clones, 92% recorded once. The sequenced material came from naive CD4+ T cells from PBMCs. The subset: CD45RA+ positively selected. This TCR was recovered from a man aged 18 to 29 in good health. Some clones in this sample may be carry-over from other donors' samples.

CDR3 in DNA: TGTGCCAGCCAGCGACTAGCGGGAGCCCACGAGCAGTTCTTC. Protein product: CASQRLAGAHEQFF. This sequence joins TRBV2 and TRBJ2-1, with 12 bases lining up with TRBD2. V trimming: 8 bases; J trimming: 10 bases; junction bases outside the gene matches: 9. CDR3 length equals 14 residues. Per the germline V gene, CDR1 is SNHLY and CDR2 is FYNNEI.